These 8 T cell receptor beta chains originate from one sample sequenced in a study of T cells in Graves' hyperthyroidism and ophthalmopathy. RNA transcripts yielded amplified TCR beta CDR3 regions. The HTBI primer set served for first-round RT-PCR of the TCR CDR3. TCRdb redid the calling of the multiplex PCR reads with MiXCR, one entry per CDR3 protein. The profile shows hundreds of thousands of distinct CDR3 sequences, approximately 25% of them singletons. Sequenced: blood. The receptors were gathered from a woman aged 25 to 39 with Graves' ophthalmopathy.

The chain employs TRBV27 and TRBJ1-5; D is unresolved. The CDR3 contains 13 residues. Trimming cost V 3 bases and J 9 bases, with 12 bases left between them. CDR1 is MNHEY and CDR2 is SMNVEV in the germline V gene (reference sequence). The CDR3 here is CASSLVREGPQHF. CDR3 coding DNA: TGTGCCAGCAGTTTGGTCCGGGAGGGGCCCCAGCATTTT.

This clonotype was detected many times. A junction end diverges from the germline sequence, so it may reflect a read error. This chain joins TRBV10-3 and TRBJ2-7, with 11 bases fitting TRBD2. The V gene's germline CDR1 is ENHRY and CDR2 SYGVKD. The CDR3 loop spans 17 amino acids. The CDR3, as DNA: TGCGCCATCAGGACTACTAGCGGGGGCCCAGGGGCCTACGAGCAGTACTTC. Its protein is CAIRTTSGGPGAYEQYF.

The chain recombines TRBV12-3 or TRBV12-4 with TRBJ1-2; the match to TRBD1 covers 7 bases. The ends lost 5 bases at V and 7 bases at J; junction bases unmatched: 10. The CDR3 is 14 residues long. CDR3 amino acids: CASSPQGGGSGYTF. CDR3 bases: TGTGCCAGCAGTCCTCAGGGGGGGGGATCTGGCTACACCTTC.

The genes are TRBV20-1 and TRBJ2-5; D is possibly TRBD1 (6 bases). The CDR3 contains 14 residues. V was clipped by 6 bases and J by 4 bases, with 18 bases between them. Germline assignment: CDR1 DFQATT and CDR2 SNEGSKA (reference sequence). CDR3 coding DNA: TGCAGTGCCCAGAGTACAGGGAGTAGAGAGACCCAGTACTTC. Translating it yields CSAQSTGSRETQYF.

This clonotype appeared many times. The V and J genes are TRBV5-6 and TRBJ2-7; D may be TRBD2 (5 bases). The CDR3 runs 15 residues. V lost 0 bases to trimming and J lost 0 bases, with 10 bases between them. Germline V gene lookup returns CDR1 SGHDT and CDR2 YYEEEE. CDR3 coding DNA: TGTGCCAGCAGCTTGGCCGGGGATTTCTCCTACGAGCAGTACTTC. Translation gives CASSLAGDFSYEQYF.

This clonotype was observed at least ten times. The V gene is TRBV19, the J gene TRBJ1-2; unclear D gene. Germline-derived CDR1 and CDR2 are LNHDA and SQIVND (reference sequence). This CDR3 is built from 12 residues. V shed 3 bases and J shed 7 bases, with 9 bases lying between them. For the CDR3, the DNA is TGTGCCAGTAGTATGGAGCGACGTGGCTACACCTTC. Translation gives CASSMERRGYTF.

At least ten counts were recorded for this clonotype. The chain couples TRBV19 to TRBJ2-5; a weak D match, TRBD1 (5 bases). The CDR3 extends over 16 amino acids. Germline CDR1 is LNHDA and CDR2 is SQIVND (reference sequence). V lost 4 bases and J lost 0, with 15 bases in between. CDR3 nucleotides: TGTGCCAGTAGTAGGGGAAAGCAGGGTTACCAAGAGACCCAGTACTTC. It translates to CASSRGKQGYQETQYF.

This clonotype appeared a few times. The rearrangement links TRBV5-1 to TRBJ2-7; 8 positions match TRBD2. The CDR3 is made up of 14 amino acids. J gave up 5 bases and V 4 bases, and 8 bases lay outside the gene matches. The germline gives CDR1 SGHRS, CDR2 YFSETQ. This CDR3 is CASSIGLAGNEQYF. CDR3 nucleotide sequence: TGCGCCAGCAGCATCGGACTAGCAGGGAACGAGCAGTACTTC. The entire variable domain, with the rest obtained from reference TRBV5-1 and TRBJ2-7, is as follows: KAGVTQTPRYLIKTRGQQVTLSCSPISGHRSVSWYQQTPGQGLQFLFEYFSETQRNKGNFPGRFSGRQFSNSRSEMNVSTLELGDSALYLCASSIGLAGNEQYFGPGTRLTVT.